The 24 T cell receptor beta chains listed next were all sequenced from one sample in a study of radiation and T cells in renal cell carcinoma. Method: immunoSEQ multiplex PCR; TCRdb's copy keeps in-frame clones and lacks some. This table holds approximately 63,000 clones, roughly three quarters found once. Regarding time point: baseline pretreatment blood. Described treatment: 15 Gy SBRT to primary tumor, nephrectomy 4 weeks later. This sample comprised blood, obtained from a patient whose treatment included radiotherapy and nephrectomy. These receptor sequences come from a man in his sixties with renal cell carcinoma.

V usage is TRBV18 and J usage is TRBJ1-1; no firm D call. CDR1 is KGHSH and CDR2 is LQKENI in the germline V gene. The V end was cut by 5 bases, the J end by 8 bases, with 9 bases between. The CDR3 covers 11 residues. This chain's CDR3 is CASSYDGEAFF. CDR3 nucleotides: TGTGCCAGCTCATACGACGGCGAAGCTTTCTTT. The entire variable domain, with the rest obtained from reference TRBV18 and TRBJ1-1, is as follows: NAGVMQNPRHLVRRRGQEARLRCSPMKGHSHVYWYRQLPEEGLKFMVYLQKENIIDESGMPKERFSAEFPKEGPSILRIQQVVRGDSAAYFCASSYDGEAFFGQGTRLTVV.

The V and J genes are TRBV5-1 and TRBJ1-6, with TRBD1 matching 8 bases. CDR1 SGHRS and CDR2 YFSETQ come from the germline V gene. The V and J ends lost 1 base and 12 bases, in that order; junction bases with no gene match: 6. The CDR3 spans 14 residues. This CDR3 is CASSLSGGEEPLHF. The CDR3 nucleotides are TGCGCCAGCAGCTTGTCAGGGGGCGAAGAACCCCTCCACTTT.

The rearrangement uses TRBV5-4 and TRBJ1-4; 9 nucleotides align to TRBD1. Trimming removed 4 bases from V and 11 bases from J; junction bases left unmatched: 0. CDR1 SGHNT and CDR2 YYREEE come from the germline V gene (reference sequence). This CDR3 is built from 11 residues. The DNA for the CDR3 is TGTGCCAGCAGCGGGACAGGGAAACTGTTTTTT. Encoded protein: CASSGTGKLFF.

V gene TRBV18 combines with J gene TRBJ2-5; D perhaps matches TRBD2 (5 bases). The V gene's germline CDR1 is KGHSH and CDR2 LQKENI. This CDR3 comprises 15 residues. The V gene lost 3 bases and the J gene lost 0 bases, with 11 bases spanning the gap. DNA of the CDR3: TGTGCCAGCTCACCCGGGGTCCGGGACCAAGAGACCCAGTACTTC. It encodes CASSPGVRDQETQYF.

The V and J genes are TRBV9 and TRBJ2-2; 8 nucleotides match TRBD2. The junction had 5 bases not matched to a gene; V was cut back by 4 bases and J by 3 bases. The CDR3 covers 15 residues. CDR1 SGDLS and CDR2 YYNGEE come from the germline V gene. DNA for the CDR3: TGTGCCAGCAGCCCCGGGGGGGGCGACACCGGGGAGCTGTTTTTT. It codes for CASSPGGGDTGELFF.

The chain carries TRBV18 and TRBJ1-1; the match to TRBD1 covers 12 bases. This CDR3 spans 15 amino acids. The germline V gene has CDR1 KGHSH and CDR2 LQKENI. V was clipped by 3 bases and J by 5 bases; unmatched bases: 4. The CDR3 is CASSPGQGALTEAFF. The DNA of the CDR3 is TGTGCCAGCTCACCGGGACAGGGGGCACTGACTGAAGCTTTCTTT.

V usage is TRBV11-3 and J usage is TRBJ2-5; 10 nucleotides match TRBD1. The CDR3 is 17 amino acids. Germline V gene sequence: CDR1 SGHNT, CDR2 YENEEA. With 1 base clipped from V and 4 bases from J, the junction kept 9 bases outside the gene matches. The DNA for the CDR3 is TGTGCCAGCAGCTTAGGGTTCGGGACAGGGGTTCGAGAGACCCAGTACTTC. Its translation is CASSLGFGTGVRETQYF.

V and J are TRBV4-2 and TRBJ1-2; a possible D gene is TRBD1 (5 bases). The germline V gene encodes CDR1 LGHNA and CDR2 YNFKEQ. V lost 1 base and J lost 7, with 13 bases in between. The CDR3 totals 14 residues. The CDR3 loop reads CASSQAGGASGYTF. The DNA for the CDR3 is TGTGCCAGCAGCCAAGCCGGGGGTGCTTCTGGCTACACCTTC.

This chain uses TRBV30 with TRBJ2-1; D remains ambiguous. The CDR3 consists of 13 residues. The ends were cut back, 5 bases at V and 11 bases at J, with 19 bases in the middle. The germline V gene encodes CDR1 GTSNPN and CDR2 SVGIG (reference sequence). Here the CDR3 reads CAWDSLLVGKQFF. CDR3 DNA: TGTGCCTGGGATTCATTGTTGGTGGGAAAGCAGTTCTTC.

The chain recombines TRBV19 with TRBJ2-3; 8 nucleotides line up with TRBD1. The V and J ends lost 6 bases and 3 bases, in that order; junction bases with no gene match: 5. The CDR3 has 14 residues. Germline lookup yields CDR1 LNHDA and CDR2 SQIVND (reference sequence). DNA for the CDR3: TGTGCCAGTAGACCGGGACAGGAAACAGATACGCAGTATTTT. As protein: CASRPGQETDTQYF.

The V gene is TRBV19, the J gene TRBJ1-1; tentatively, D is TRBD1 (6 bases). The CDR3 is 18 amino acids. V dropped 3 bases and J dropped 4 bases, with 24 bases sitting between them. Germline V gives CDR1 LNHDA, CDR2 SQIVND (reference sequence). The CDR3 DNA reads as TGTGCCAGTAGTATTCTTCCTGGCTACAGGGAAAGAGTCACTGAAGCTTTCTTT. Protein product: CASSILPGYRERVTEAFF.

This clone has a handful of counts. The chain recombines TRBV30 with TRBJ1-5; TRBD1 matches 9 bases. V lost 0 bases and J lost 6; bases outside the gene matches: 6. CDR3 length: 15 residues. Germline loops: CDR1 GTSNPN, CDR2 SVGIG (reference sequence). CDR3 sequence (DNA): TGTGCCTGGAGTGTAGGGGGACAGGGATTTCAGCCCCAGCATTTT. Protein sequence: CAWSVGGQGFQPQHF.

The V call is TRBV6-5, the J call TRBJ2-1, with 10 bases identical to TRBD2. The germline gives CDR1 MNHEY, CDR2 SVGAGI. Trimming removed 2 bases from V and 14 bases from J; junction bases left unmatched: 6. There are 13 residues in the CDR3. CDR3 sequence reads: CASSYLAGDGEFF. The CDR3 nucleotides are TGTGCCAGCAGTTACCTAGCGGGGGACGGGGAGTTCTTC.

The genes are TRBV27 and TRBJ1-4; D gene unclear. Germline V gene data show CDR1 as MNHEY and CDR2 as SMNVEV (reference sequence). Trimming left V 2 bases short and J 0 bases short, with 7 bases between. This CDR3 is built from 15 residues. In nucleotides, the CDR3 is TGTGCCAGCAGTTTAATTGCGGCAACTAATGAAAAACTGTTTTTT. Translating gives CASSLIAATNEKLFF.

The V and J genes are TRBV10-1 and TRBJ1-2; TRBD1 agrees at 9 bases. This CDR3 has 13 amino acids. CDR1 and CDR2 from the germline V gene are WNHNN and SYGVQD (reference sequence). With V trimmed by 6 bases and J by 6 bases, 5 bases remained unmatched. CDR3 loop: CASSRDRVDGYTF. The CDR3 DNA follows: TGCGCCAGCAGCCGGGACAGGGTAGATGGCTACACCTTC.

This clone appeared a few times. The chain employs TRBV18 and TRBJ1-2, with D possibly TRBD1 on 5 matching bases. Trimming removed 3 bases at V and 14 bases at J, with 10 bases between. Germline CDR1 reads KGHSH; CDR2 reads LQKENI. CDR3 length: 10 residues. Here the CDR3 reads CASSPDSLTF. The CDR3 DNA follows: TGTGCCAGCTCACCCGACAGCTTAACCTTC. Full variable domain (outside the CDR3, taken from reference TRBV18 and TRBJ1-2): NAGVMQNPRHLVRRRGQEARLRCSPMKGHSHVYWYRQLPEEGLKFMVYLQKENIIDESGMPKERFSAEFPKEGPSILRIQQVVRGDSAAYFCASSPDSLTFGSGTRLTVV.

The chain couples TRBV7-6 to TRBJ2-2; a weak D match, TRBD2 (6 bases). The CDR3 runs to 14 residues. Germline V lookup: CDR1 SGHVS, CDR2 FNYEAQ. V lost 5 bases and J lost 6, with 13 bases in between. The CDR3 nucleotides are TGTGCCAGCAGCATAAGATGGGGGGCCGGGGAGCTGTTTTTT. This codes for CASSIRWGAGELFF.

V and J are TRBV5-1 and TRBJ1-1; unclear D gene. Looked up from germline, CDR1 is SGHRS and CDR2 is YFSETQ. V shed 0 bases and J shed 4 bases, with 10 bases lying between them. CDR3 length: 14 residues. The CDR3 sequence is CASSLDTKGTEAFF. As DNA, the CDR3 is TGCGCCAGCAGCTTGGACACCAAGGGCACTGAAGCTTTCTTT.

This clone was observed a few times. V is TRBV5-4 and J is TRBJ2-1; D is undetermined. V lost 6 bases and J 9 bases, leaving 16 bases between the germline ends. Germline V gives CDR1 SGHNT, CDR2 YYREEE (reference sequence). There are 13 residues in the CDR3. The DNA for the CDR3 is TGTGCCAGCAAGAGGTCAGATCGCGGTGAGCAGTTCTTC. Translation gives CASKRSDRGEQFF.

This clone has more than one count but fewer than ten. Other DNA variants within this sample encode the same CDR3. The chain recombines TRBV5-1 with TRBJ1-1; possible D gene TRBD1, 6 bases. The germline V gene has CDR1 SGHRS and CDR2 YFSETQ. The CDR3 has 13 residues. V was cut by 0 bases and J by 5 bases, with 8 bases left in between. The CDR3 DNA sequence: TGCGCCAGCAGCTTGGCCGACAGGACTGAAGCTTTCTTT. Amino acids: CASSLADRTEAFF.

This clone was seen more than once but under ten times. The CDR3 bases are TGTGCCTGGAGTGTTTTAGCTGCTGGGCAGGGGGGAACTGAAGCTTTCTTT. The encoded protein is CAWSVLAAGQGGTEAFF. The chain links TRBV30 to TRBJ1-1; 7 bases line up with TRBD1. V was pared by 0 bases and J by 5 bases, with 15 bases of the junction left unmatched. Germline values: CDR1 GTSNPN, CDR2 SVGIG (reference sequence). This CDR3 has 17 residues.

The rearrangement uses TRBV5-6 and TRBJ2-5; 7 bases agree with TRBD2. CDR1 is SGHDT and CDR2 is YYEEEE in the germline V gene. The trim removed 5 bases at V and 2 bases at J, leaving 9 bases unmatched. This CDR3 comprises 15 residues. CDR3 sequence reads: CASSRRASGQETQYF. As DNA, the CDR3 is TGTGCCAGCAGTCGGCGGGCTAGCGGACAAGAGACCCAGTACTTC.

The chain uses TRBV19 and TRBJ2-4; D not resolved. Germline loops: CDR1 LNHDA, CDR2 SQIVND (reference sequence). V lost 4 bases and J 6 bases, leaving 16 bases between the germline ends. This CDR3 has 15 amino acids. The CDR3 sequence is CASSTLGPNRNIQYF. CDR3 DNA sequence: TGTGCCAGTAGTACCCTAGGACCCAACAGAAACATTCAGTACTTC.

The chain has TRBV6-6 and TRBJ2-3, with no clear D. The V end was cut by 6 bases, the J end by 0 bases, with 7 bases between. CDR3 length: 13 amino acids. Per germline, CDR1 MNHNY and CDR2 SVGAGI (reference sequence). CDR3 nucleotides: TGTGCCAGCAGCGCAACTAGCACAGATACGCAGTATTTT. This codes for CASSATSTDTQYF.